Listed here are 10 T cell receptor beta chains from one sample, sequenced in a study of T cell responses to AZD1222 COVID-19 vaccine (dated by TCRdb to about 2021). The intended sense of this specimen's time point label: baseline before first vaccination. Library preparation was by the immunoSEQ multiplex PCR assay. TCRdb limited this immuneACCESS table to in-frame rearrangements with V and J called. A share of clones is missing; checked studies link under half to unresolved V genes, and the rest is unexplained. Within this sample are some 82,000 clones, with 75% to 90% of them counted one time only. In total, the top ten clones hold around 6% of the sample. The material was peripheral blood, obtained on day 0 of AZD1222 vaccination. The source is an adult in good health.

This clone has a single count. The CDR3 sequence: CASTNTGIDGQVHF. The CDR3 nucleotides read TGTGCCAGTACGAATACGGGCATTGACGGGCAGGTCCACTTT. The rearrangement uses TRBV19 and TRBJ1-6; D is ambiguous. V was clipped by 7 bases and J by 17 bases, with 24 bases between them. Germline lookup yields CDR1 LNHDA and CDR2 SQIVND (reference sequence). This CDR3 has 14 amino acids.

V is TRBV7-9 and J is TRBJ1-5, with a weak D call TRBD1 (5 bases). CDR1 SEHNR and CDR2 FQNEAQ come from the germline V gene (reference sequence). V was trimmed by 1 base and J by 1 base, leaving 8 bases between them. The CDR3 spans 15 residues. CDR3 loop: CASSLGAGSNQPQHF. DNA for the CDR3: TGTGCCAGCAGCTTAGGGGCAGGGAGCAATCAGCCCCAGCATTTT.

This sequence joins TRBV19 and TRBJ1-2; TRBD1 matches at 8 bases. Germline V CDR1 and CDR2: LNHDA, SQIVND (reference sequence). The CDR3 length is 15 residues. V lost 5 bases, J lost 4 bases, and 9 bases stayed unmatched. Written as DNA, the CDR3 is TGTGCCAGTAGTGTCGGACAGGGAAGAACCTATGGCTACACCTTC. Translated, it gives CASSVGQGRTYGYTF.

This chain links TRBV27 with TRBJ1-1; TRBD1 matches at 7 bases. The CDR3 loop spans 15 amino acids. Germline trimming cut 9 bases from V and 0 bases from J; bases unmatched to any gene: 10. The germline gives CDR1 MNHEY, CDR2 SMNVEV (reference sequence). CDR3 sequence reads: CASDFSGQLNTEAFF. For the CDR3, the DNA is TGTGCCAGTGACTTTTCGGGACAGCTGAACACTGAAGCTTTCTTT.

The chain links TRBV7-9 to TRBJ1-4; perhaps TRBD1 as D (6 bases). This CDR3 spans 14 amino acids. Germline V lookup: CDR1 SEHNR, CDR2 FQNEAQ (reference sequence). V was clipped by 7 bases and J by 4 bases, with 13 bases between them. CDR3 residues: CASKAGALNEKLFF. DNA for the CDR3: TGTGCCAGCAAAGCAGGGGCCCTTAATGAAAAACTGTTTTTT. The variable domain in full, with the rest retrieved from reference TRBV7-9 and TRBJ1-4, is DTGVSQNPRHKITKRGQNVTFRCDPISEHNRLYWYRQTLGQGPEFLTYFQNEAQLEKSRLLSDRFSAERPKGSFSTLEIQRTEQGDSAMYLCASKAGALNEKLFFGSGTQLSVL.

The V and J genes are TRBV30 and TRBJ2-7, with D unclear. From germline, CDR1 is GTSNPN and CDR2 SVGIG (reference sequence). This CDR3 region has 11 residues. Trimming pared 1 base from V and 4 bases from J, leaving 5 bases between. The CDR3 DNA is TGTGCCTGGAGTGAAGCTTACGAGCAGTACTTC. Its translation is CAWSEAYEQYF.

The chain combines TRBV11-2 with TRBJ1-3, with a possible D match to TRBD1 (6 bases). Germline-derived CDR1 and CDR2 are SGHAT and FQNNGV. The CDR3 is made up of 16 amino acids. Trimming took off 6 bases at V and 4 bases at J, with 19 bases between the two ends. CDR3 sequence reads: CASRMQGRGWGNTIYF. CDR3 nucleotide sequence: TGTGCCAGCAGGATGCAGGGGCGAGGTTGGGGAAACACCATATATTTT. Full variable domain (rest looked up from reference TRBV11-2 and TRBJ1-3): EAGVAQSPRYKIIEKRQSVAFWCNPISGHATLYWYQQILGQGPKLLIQFQNNGVVDDSQLPKDRFSAERLKGVDSTLKIQPAKLEDSAVYLCASRMQGRGWGNTIYFGEGSWLTVV.

The J gene is TRBJ2-7, the V gene TRBV6-5, with 10 bases aligning to TRBD2. CDR1 MNHEY and CDR2 SVGAGI come from the germline V gene. The CDR3 consists of 15 residues. V was pared by 7 bases and J by 2 bases, with 8 bases of the junction left unmatched. The CDR3 loop is CASTYQRGGAYEQYF. CDR3 nucleotides: TGTGCCAGCACCTACCAGCGGGGGGGAGCCTACGAGCAGTACTTC.

The rearrangement joins TRBV11-2 to TRBJ1-1; D not resolved. The germline gives CDR1 SGHAT, CDR2 FQNNGV. Trimming left V 5 bases short and J 0 bases short, with 10 bases between. This CDR3 has 14 amino acids. CDR3 sequence reads: CASSRGPMNTEAFF. The CDR3 DNA follows: TGTGCCAGCAGCCGTGGACCTATGAACACTGAAGCTTTCTTT. Complete variable domain (other parts from reference TRBV11-2 and TRBJ1-1): EAGVAQSPRYKIIEKRQSVAFWCNPISGHATLYWYQQILGQGPKLLIQFQNNGVVDDSQLPKDRFSAERLKGVDSTLKIQPAKLEDSAVYLCASSRGPMNTEAFFGQGTRLTVV.

The V and J genes are TRBV28 and TRBJ2-4; D remains ambiguous. The germline CDR1 and CDR2 sequences are MDHEN and SYDVKM. Between the trimmed V and J ends, which lost 3 bases and 1 base, there was a span of 4 bases. CDR3 length: 13 amino acids. Here the CDR3 reads CASSFGAKNIQYF. The CDR3 region has the DNA TGTGCCAGCAGTTTCGGGGCCAAAAACATTCAGTACTTC.